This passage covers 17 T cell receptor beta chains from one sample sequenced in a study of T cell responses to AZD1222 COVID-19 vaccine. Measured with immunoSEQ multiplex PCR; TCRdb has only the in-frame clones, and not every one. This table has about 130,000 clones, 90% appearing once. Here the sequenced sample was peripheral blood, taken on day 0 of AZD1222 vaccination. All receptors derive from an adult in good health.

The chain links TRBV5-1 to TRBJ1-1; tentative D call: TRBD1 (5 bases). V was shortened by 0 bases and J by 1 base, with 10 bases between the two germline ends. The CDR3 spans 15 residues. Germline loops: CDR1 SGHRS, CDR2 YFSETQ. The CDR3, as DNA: TGCGCCAGCAGCTTGGGGACACTGGGGAACACTGAAGCTTTCTTT. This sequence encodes CASSLGTLGNTEAFF.

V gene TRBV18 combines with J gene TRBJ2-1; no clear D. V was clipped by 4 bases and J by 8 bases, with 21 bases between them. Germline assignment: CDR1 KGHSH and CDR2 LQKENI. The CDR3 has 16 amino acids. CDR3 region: CASSLTPRPGWDEQFF. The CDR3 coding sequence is TGTGCCAGCTCACTTACCCCCCGTCCGGGCTGGGATGAGCAGTTCTTC.

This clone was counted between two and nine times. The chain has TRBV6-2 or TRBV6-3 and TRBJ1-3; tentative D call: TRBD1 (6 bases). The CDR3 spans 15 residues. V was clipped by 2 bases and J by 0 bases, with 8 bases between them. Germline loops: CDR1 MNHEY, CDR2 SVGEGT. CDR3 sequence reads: CASSYGQSSGNTIYF. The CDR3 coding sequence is TGTGCCAGCAGTTACGGACAGTCCTCTGGAAACACCATATATTTT.

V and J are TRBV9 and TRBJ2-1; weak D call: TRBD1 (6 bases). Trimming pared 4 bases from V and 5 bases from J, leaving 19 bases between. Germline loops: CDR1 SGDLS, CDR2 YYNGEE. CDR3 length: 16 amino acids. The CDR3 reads CASSPRDRRGDNEQFF. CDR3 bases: TGTGCCAGCAGCCCTCGAGACAGGAGAGGGGACAATGAGCAGTTCTTC. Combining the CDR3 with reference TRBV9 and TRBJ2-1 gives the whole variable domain DSGVTQTPKHLITATGQRVTLRCSPRSGDLSVYWYQQSLDQGLQFLIQYYNGEERAKGNILERFSAQQFPDLHSELNLSSLELGDSALYFCASSPRDRRGDNEQFFGPGTRLTVL.

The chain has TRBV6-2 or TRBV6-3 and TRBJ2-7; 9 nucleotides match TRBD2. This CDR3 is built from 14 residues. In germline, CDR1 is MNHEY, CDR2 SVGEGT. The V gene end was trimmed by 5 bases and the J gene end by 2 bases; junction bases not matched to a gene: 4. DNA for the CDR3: TGTGCCAGCAGTCCGGGACTAGCCGCCTACGAGCAGTACTTC. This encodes CASSPGLAAYEQYF.

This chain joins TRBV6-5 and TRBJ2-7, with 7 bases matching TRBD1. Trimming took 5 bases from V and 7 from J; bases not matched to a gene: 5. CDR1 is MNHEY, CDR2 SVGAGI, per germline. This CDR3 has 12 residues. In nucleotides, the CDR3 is TGTGCCAGCAGTCCGACAGGGATGGAGCAGTACTTC. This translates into CASSPTGMEQYF.

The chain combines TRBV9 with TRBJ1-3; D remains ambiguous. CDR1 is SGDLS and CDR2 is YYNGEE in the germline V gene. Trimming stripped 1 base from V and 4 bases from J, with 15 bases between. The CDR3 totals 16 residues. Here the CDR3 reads CASSVSSGVTGNTIYF. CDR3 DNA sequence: TGTGCCAGCAGCGTATCCTCCGGGGTGACCGGAAACACCATATATTTT.

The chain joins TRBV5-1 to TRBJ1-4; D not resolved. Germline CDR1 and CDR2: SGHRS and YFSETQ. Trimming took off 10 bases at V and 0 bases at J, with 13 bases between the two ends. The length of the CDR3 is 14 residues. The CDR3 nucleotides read TGCGCCTCCAATTCGGGTGCAACTAATGAAAAACTGTTTTTT. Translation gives CASNSGATNEKLFF.

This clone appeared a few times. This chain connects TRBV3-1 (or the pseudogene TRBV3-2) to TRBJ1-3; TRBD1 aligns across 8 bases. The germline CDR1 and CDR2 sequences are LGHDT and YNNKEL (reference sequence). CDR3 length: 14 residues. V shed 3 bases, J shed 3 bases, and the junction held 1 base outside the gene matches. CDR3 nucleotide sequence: TGTGCCAGCAGCCACGACAGGGGTGGAAACACCATATATTTT. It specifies CASSHDRGGNTIYF.

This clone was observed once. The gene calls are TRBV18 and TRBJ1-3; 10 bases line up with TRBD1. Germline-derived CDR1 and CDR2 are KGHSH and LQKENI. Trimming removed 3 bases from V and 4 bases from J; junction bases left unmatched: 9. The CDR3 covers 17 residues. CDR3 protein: CASSPRTGGTGGNTIYF. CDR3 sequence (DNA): TGTGCCAGCTCACCTAGGACAGGGGGAACGGGCGGAAACACCATATATTTT.

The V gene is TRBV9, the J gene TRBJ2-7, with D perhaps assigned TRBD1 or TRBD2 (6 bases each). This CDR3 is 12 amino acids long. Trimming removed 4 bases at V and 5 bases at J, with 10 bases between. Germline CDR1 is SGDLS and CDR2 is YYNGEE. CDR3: CASSLGGHEQYF. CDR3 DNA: TGTGCCAGCAGCCTGGGGGGCCACGAGCAGTACTTC.

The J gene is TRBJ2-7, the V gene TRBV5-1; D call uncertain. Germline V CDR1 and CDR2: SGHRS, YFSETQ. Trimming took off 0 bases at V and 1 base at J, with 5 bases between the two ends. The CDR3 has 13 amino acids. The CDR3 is CASSLARSYEQYF. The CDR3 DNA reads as TGCGCCAGCAGCTTGGCCCGATCCTACGAGCAGTACTTC.

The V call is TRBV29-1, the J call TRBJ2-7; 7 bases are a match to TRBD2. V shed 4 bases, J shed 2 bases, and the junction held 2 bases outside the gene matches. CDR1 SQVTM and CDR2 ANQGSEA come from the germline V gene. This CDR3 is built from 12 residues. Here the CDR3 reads CSVGGGTYEQYF. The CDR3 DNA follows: TGCAGCGTTGGGGGGGGAACCTACGAGCAGTACTTC.

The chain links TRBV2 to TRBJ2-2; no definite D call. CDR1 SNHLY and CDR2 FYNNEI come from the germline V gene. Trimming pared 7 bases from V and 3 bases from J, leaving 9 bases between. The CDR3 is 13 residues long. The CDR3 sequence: CASNVQDTGELFF. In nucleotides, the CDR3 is TGTGCCAGCAACGTACAAGACACCGGGGAGCTGTTTTTT. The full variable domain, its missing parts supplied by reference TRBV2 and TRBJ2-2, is EPEVTQTPSHQVTQMGQEVILRCVPISNHLYFYWYRQILGQKVEFLVSFYNNEISEKSEIFDDQFSVERPDGSNFTLKIRSTKLEDSAMYFCASNVQDTGELFFGEGSRLTVL.

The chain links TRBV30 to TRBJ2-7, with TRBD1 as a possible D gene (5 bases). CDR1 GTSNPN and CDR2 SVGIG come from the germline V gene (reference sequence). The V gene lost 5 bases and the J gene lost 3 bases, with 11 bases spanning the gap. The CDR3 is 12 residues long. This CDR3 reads CAWDRGGYEQYF. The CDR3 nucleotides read TGTGCCTGGGATAGGGGCGGCTACGAGCAGTACTTC.

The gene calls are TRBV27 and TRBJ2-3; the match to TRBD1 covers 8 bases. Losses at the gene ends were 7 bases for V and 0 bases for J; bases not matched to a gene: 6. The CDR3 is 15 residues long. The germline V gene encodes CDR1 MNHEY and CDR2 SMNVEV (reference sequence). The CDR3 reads CASTLDRASTDTQYF. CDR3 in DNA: TGTGCCAGCACTTTGGACAGGGCTAGCACAGATACGCAGTATTTT.

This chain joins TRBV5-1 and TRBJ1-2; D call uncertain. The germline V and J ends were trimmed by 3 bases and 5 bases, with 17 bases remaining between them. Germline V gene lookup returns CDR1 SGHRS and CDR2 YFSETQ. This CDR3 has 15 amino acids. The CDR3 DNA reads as TGCGCCAGCAGCTCCCTCGAGGCAAAAGCTTATGGCTACACCTTC. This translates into CASSSLEAKAYGYTF.